This TCR beta chain was sequenced for a study of blood T cell repertoires in COVID-19. On the study more broadly: Researchers got acute and convalescent COVID-19 samples from the United States, Italy and Spain. Sources were T cells, B-cell-depleted T cells, or PBMCs; the material itself was cDNA or gDNA.

Produced via immunoSEQ multiplex PCR; TCRdb's table is partial and in-frame only. The sample carries around 70,000 clones, around 87% recorded once. The ends lost 3 bases at V and 5 bases at J; junction bases unmatched: 11. Germline V gene lookup returns CDR1 SGDLS and CDR2 YYNGEE. This CDR3 is 16 amino acids long. The clonotype comes from a human donor in a cohort sampled during active COVID-19. V and J are TRBV9 and TRBJ2-5; 9 bases align to TRBD1. Sequenced: peripheral blood. The CDR3 bases are TGTGCCAGCAGCGCCGGACAGGGGTCCTTCGGGGAGACCCAGTACTTC. Amino acids: CASSAGQGSFGETQYF.